These T cell receptor beta chains were read from a single sample in a study of blood T cells in healthy people across ages. TCRdb ran MiXCR on the 5' RACE reads and lists one entry per CDR3 protein. The sample includes some 1.8 million distinct CDR3 sequences, 35% to 50% of them seen just once. Sequencing used blood. The source of these receptors is a human donor in good health. CDR3s include the opening cysteine and the closing phenylalanine or tryptophan. D genes are given only for firm matches. Size is stated for part of the rows, as once, few or many counts, or as a class when the clone is expanded.

TRBV4-3	NA	TRBJ2-1	TRBD2	TGCGCCAGCAGCCCCCCAGGGGCGGGGGGGCTCAGTGAGCAGTTCTTC	CASSPPGAGGLSEQFF
TRBV19	NA	TRBJ2-5	NA	TGTGCCAGTACCCCACTAGTGGGGCCGGAGACCCAGTACTTC	CASTPLVGPETQYF
TRBV5-1	many	TRBJ1-2	NA	TGCGCCAGCAGCTTGAAGGGGGAGTATGGCTACACCTTC	CASSLKGEYGYTF
TRBV10-3	few	TRBJ1-2	NA	TGTGCCATCAGTGAGTCAGGAGTGAAGGATGGCTACACCTTC	CAISESGVKDGYTF
TRBV6-2/TRBV6-3	few	TRBJ2-3	NA	TGTGCCAGCAGTTATTCCCCCGTATTAGCGAGCACAGATACGCAGTATTTT	CASSYSPVLASTDTQYF
TRBV15	NA	TRBJ2-3	TRBD2	TGTGCCACCAGCAGCGGGGGGGCCACAGATACGCAGTATTTT	CATSSGGATDTQYF
TRBV4-3	NA	TRBJ2-2	NA	TGCGCCAGCAGCCAAGTATGGGGACAATACACCGGGGAGCTGTTTTTT	CASSQVWGQYTGELFF
TRBV7-6	NA	TRBJ2-5	NA	TGTGCCAGCAGCTCAATAGGACAGAAAGAGACCCAGTACTTC	CASSSIGQKETQYF
TRBV21-1	NA	TRBJ1-6	NA	TGTGCCAGCAGCAAAGTCCGACAGAAGAGGGGTTCACCCCTCCACTTT	CASSKVRQKRGSPLHF
TRBV9	NA	TRBJ1-2	NA	TGTGCCAGCAGCCGTCGGGCAGAAACCTATGGCTACACCTTC	CASSRRAETYGYTF
TRBV4-3	NA	TRBJ2-5	NA	TGCGCCAGCAGCCAAGCGGGGTGGGGAGCGGGTATAAAAGAGACCCAGTACTTC	CASSQAGWGAGIKETQYF
TRBV15	NA	TRBJ2-7	NA	TGTGCCACCAGCATAGGATCGGGGTCCTACGAGCAGTACTTC	CATSIGSGSYEQYF
TRBV4-1	few	TRBJ1-2	NA	TGCGCCAGCAGCCTTTCTTCGACCCCAACGGGCTACACCTTC	CASSLSSTPTGYTF
TRBV12-3/TRBV12-4	NA	TRBJ2-7	TRBD2	TGTGCCAGCAGTTTATGGGGACTAGGCTCCTACGAGCAGTACTTC	CASSLWGLGSYEQYF
TRBV10-3	NA	TRBJ2-7	NA	TGTGCCATCAGTGTTTCAGGCAACTACGAGCAGTACTTC	CAISVSGNYEQYF
TRBV24-1	NA	TRBJ1-5	NA	TGTGCCACCAGTGACCCCCGGGGCTCAGGGCAGCCCCAGCATTTT	CATSDPRGSGQPQHF
TRBV12-5	few	TRBJ1-2	NA	TGTGCTAGTGGTTCCCCGGGTGAGGGCGGCTACACCTTC	CASGSPGEGGYTF
TRBV29-1	few	TRBJ2-1	TRBD2	TGCAGCGTTGTCATTGGACTAGCGGGGGGTAATGAGCAGTTCTTC	CSVVIGLAGGNEQFF
TRBV5-1	NA	TRBJ2-7	NA	TGCGCCAGCAGCTTGGAAGTCGGCGGTACTTCCTACGAGCAGTACTTC	CASSLEVGGTSYEQYF
TRBV12-3/TRBV12-4	NA	TRBJ1-2	TRBD1	TGTGCCAGCAGTTTAGCGGACAGGGCTCATGGCTACACCTTC	CASSLADRAHGYTF
TRBV9	NA	TRBJ1-2	NA	TGTGCCAGCAGCACCGAAAAGACCCCCTTGTCGGGCTGCACCTTC	CASSTEKTPLSGCTF
TRBV20-1	few	TRBJ2-3	TRBD2	TGCAGTGCTCTCCCTGGGACTAGCGGAGATACGCAGTATTTT	CSALPGTSGDTQYF
TRBV4-3	NA	TRBJ2-3	TRBD2	TGCGCCAGCAGCCAAGAGTTGACTAGCGGGGGGATACTGAGCACAGATACGCAGTATTTT	CASSQELTSGGILSTDTQYF
TRBV9	once	TRBJ2-4	NA	TGTGCCAGCAGCGTGGGGGGAAGGCGAGAGCAGTACTTC	CASSVGGRREQYF
TRBV5-5	NA	TRBJ1-2	TRBD1	TGTGCCAGCAGCTCTTTTAGGACAGGGGGGGATGGCTACACCTTC	CASSSFRTGGDGYTF
TRBV6-6	few	TRBJ1-5	TRBD1	TGTGCCAGCAGTCCAACGACAGGGTACCAGCCCCAGCATTTT	CASSPTTGYQPQHF
TRBV9	NA	TRBJ2-1	NA	TGTGCCAGCAGCCCCCCCGGGGGGCCTAGCAATGAGCAGTTCTTC	CASSPPGGPSNEQFF
TRBV28	NA	TRBJ2-5	TRBD2	TGTGCCAGCAGCTTACGGGGGGGCATTAGAGAGACCCAGTACTTC	CASSLRGGIRETQYF
TRBV11-2	NA	TRBJ2-1	TRBD1	TGTGCCAGCAGCTTGGTGACAGGGTTAAATGAGCAGTTCTTC	CASSLVTGLNEQFF
TRBV28	NA	TRBJ1-5	TRBD1	TGTGACAGCAGTTTACCGACAGGGGAGTATCAGCCCCAGCATTTT	CDSSLPTGEYQPQHF
TRBV7-3	NA	TRBJ2-3	NA	TGTGCCATTGGGAGAATGCCAGATACGCAGTATTTT	CAIGRMPDTQYF
TRBV5-8	NA	TRBJ1-1	TRBD1	TGTGCCAGCAGCCACCGTTTCGGGGGACAGGGGGCAGACGCTGAAGCTTTCTTT	CASSHRFGGQGADAEAFF
TRBV7-2	NA	TRBJ2-7	NA	TGTGCCAGCAGCTTAGTACGGGTGAGCTACGAGCAGTACTTC	CASSLVRVSYEQYF
TRBV7-9	NA	TRBJ1-2	NA	TGTGCCAGCAGCTTATCAGGGATCGGCGGCTACACCTTC	CASSLSGIGGYTF
TRBV11-1	NA	TRBJ2-3	TRBD2	TGTGCCAGCAGCTTCAATCCTAGCGGGGGGGCTAGCACAGATACGCAGTATTTT	CASSFNPSGGASTDTQYF